These 14 T cell receptor beta chains originate from one sample sequenced in a study of neurological immune-mediated disorders. TCRdb fed the 5' RACE reads into MiXCR, producing one record per CDR3 protein. The sample includes 67,000 or so distinct CDR3 sequences, roughly an eighth of them seen just once. As to time point: longitudinal time-point 1 (baseline). The material sequenced was PBMCs. Receptor source: a female donor with HTLV-1-associated myelopathy (HAM/TSP).

The V gene is TRBV5-1, the J gene TRBJ2-7, with TRBD1 identical over 10 bases. The CDR3 loop spans 16 amino acids. CDR1 SGHRS and CDR2 YFSETQ come from the germline V gene. Trimming cost V 1 base and J 4 bases; bases outside gene matches: 8. The CDR3 bases are TGCGCCAGCAGCTTGCCCGGGACAGGGGTCGCATACGAGCAGTACTTC. It is translated as CASSLPGTGVAYEQYF.

This clonotype was seen ten or more times. J is TRBJ2-5 and V is TRBV11-3; maybe TRBD1 (5 bases). The germline V gene encodes CDR1 SGHNT and CDR2 YENEEA. The V and J ends lost 3 bases and 5 bases respectively, with 13 bases between them. The CDR3 is 14 amino acids. CDR3 sequence (DNA): TGTGCCAGCAGCTTCAATGGGGCCTCCGAGACCCAGTACTTC. As protein: CASSFNGASETQYF.

Concerning this clonotype itself: The junction does not match germline at one end; this may be a read error. The rearrangement joins TRBV12-3 or TRBV12-4 to TRBJ2-7; a weak D match, TRBD2 (5 bases). The CDR3 spans 13 residues. CDR3 nucleotide sequence: TGTGCCAGCAGTTTTCGGGGATCCTACGCGCAGTACTTC. This translates into CASSFRGSYAQYF.

There are many counts of this clonotype. The V gene is TRBV7-2, the J gene TRBJ2-3; D gene uncertain. The CDR3 extends over 11 amino acids. Germline values: CDR1 SGHTA, CDR2 FQGNSA. Trimming removed 3 bases at V and 8 bases at J, with 6 bases between. The CDR3 nucleotides read TGTGCCAGCAGCTTGATAGGTACGCAGTATTTT. As protein: CASSLIGTQYF.

This clonotype was counted at least ten times. The chain recombines TRBV3-1 with TRBJ2-7; TRBD1 aligns across 9 bases. The CDR3 consists of 14 residues. CDR1 LGHDT and CDR2 YNNKEL come from the germline V gene (reference sequence). Trimming at V came to 5 bases and at J to 4 bases, leaving 6 bases not matched to a gene. CDR3 sequence (DNA): TGTGCCAGCAGCTTACAGGGGGCGCGGTACGAGCAGTACTTC. This gives the protein CASSLQGARYEQYF.

This clonotype was seen a handful of times. This chain uses TRBV20-1 with TRBJ2-1; TRBD2 matches 12 bases. The germline V gene has CDR1 DFQATT and CDR2 SNEGSKA (reference sequence). The CDR3 length is 15 residues. V gave up 1 base and J gave up 4 bases; unmatched junction bases: 2. As DNA, the CDR3 is TGCAGTGCTAGAGGGGGGACTAGCGGGTACAATGAGCAGTTCTTC. This sequence encodes CSARGGTSGYNEQFF.

At least ten counts were recorded for this clonotype. The chain carries TRBV27 and TRBJ2-7, with 10 bases matching TRBD1. J was trimmed by 2 bases and V by 5 bases; bases with no gene match: 3. The CDR3 contains 14 residues. Germline CDR1 reads MNHEY; CDR2 reads SMNVEV (reference sequence). The CDR3 region is CASSKDRGTYEQYF. The CDR3 DNA reads as TGTGCCAGCAGTAAGGACAGGGGGACCTACGAGCAGTACTTC.

In its sample, this clonotype was seen many times. This chain connects TRBV28 to TRBJ1-6; TRBD1 might be the D (5 bases). The V end lost 6 bases, the J end lost 12 bases, and 21 bases lay between the germline ends. The CDR3 is 15 residues long. CDR1 and CDR2 from the germline V gene are MDHEN and SYDVKM. The CDR3 spells CASRSTGTARRPLHF. The DNA for the CDR3 is TGTGCCAGCAGATCTACCGGGACTGCCCGCCGACCCCTCCACTTT.

The V call is TRBV5-6, the J call TRBJ1-1; tentatively, D is TRBD1 (6 bases). The germline gives CDR1 SGHDT, CDR2 YYEEEE. Trimming pared 3 bases from V and 1 base from J, leaving 10 bases between. There are 14 residues in the CDR3. Here the CDR3 DNA reads TGTGCCAGCAGCTGGGGGCCGGGGAACACTGAAGCTTTCTTT. It codes for CASSWGPGNTEAFF.

This clonotype was seen many times. The junction differs from germline at one of its ends, possibly a read error. The chain employs TRBV6-4 and TRBJ2-3, with TRBD2 identical over 14 bases. The germline gives CDR1 MRHNA, CDR2 SNTAGT. CDR3 length: 17 amino acids. The CDR3 region is CVSSERLAGGPTDTQYF. For the CDR3, the DNA is TGTGTCAGCAGTGAAAGACTAGCGGGAGGGCCTACAGATACGCAGTATTTT.

This clonotype was picked up many times. This chain connects TRBV5-5 to TRBJ2-2; no definite D call. The CDR3 is 16 residues long. The germline V gene encodes CDR1 SGHKS and CDR2 YYEKEE (reference sequence). V gave up 5 bases and J gave up 6 bases, with 20 bases separating them. DNA of the CDR3: TGTGCCAGCAGTCCCGCCGGAGCCCCAATCGCCGGGGAGCTGTTTTTT. It yields the protein CASSPAGAPIAGELFF.

This clonotype was seen only a few times. The V and J genes are TRBV3-1 and TRBJ1-2; TRBD1 aligns across 9 bases. The germline V gene has CDR1 LGHDT and CDR2 YNNKEL (reference sequence). This CDR3 is built from 14 residues. V lost 4 bases, J lost 8 bases, and 8 bases stayed unmatched. This CDR3 reads CASSPRTGELGYTF. The CDR3 bases are TGTGCCAGCAGCCCCCGGACAGGGGAATTGGGCTACACCTTC.

This clonotype occurred a few times. This chain uses TRBV5-1 with TRBJ1-2; 7 bases line up with TRBD1. In germline, CDR1 is SGHRS, CDR2 YFSETQ. V gave up 3 bases and J gave up 4 bases; unmatched junction bases: 3. This CDR3 is built from 13 residues. The CDR3 DNA follows: TGCGCCAGCAGCTCGAGGGACAGCTATGGCTACACCTTC. Translation: CASSSRDSYGYTF.

This clonotype occurred many times. The CDR3 nucleotides read TGTGCCAGCAGTCCAACGTTGGGCGGGGGGCCCTTCTACGAGCAGTACTTC. Translated: CASSPTLGGGPFYEQYF. This chain uses TRBV28 with TRBJ2-7; 8 bases are shared with TRBD2. The ends lost 5 bases at V and 3 bases at J; junction bases unmatched: 15. In germline, CDR1 is MDHEN, CDR2 SYDVKM. CDR3 length: 17 amino acids.